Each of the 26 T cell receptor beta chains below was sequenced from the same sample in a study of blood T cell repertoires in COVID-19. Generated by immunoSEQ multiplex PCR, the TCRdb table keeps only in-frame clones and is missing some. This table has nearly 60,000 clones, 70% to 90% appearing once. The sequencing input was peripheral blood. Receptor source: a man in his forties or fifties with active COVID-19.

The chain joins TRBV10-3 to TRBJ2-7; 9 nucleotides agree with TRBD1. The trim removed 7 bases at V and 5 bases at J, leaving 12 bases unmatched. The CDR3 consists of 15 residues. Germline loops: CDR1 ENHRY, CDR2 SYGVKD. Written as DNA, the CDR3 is TGTGCCATCAAAACTGGACAGGGGTTTCAAAACGAGCAGTACTTC. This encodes CAIKTGQGFQNEQYF.

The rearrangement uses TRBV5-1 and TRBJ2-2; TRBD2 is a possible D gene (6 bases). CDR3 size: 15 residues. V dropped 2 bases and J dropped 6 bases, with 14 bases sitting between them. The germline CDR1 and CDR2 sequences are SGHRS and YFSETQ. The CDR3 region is CASSFGGPRSGELFF. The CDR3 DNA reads TGCGCCAGCAGCTTCGGAGGGCCAAGGTCCGGGGAGCTGTTTTTT.

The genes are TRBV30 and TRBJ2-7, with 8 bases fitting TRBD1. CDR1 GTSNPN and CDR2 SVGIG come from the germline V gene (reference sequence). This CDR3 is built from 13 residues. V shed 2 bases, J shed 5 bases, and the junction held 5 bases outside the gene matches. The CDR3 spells CAWSPDRGHEQYF. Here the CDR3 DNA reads TGTGCCTGGAGTCCCGACAGGGGACACGAGCAGTACTTC.

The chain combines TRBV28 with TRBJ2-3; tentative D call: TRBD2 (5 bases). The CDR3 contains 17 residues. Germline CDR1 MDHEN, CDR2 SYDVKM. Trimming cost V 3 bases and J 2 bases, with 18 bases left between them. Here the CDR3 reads CASSLVGVLATTDTQYF. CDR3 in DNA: TGTGCCAGCAGTTTGGTCGGGGTCCTCGCGACCACAGATACGCAGTATTTT.

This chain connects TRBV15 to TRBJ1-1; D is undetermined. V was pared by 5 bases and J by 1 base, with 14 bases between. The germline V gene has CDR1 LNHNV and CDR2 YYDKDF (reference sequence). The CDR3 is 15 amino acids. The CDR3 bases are TGTGCCACCAGCCCATCCGGGCGGGGGAACACTGAAGCTTTCTTT. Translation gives CATSPSGRGNTEAFF.

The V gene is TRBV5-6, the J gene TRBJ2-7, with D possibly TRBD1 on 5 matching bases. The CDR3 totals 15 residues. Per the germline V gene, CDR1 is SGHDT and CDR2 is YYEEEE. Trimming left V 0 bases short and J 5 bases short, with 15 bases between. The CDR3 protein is CASSLAGQIVHEQYF. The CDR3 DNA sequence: TGTGCCAGCAGCTTGGCCGGACAAATTGTCCACGAGCAGTACTTC. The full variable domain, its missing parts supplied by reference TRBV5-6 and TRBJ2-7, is DAGVTQSPTHLIKTRGQQVTLRCSPKSGHDTVSWYQQALGQGPQFIFQYYEEEERQRGNFPDRFSGHQFPNYSSELNVNALLLGDSALYLCASSLAGQIVHEQYFGPGTRLTVT.

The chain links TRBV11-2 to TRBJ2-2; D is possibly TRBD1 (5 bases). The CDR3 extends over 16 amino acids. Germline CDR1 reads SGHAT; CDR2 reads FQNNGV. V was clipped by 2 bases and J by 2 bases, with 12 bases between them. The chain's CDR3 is CASSLSSTANTGELFF. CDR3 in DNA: TGTGCCAGCAGCTTATCGTCGACAGCAAACACCGGGGAGCTGTTTTTT.

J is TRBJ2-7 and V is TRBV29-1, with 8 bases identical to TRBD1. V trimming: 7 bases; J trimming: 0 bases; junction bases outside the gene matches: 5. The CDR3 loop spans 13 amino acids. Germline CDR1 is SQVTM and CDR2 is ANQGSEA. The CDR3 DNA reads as TGCAGCGCGAGGACAGGGAGCTCCTACGAGCAGTACTTC. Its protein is CSARTGSSYEQYF.

CDR3 protein: CASSPKGAPGNTIYF. The DNA of the CDR3 is TGTGCCAGCTCACCAAAGGGGGCGCCTGGAAACACCATATATTTT. The chain links TRBV18 to TRBJ1-3; 7 nucleotides align to TRBD1. Per germline, CDR1 KGHSH and CDR2 LQKENI. Trimming removed 2 bases from V and 2 bases from J; junction bases left unmatched: 3. The CDR3 covers 15 residues.

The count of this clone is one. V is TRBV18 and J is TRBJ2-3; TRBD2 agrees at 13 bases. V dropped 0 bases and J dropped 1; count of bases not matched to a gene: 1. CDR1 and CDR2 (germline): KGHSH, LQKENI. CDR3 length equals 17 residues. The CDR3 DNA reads TGTGCCAGCTCACCACCACTAGCGGGAGGGGGCACAGATACGCAGTATTTT. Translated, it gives CASSPPLAGGGTDTQYF.

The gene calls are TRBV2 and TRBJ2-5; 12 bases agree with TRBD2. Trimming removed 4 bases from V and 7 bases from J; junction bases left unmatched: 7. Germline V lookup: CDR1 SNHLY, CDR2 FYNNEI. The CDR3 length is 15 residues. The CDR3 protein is CASSGLAGAPGTQYF. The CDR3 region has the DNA TGTGCCAGCAGTGGACTAGCGGGGGCCCCCGGGACCCAGTACTTC.

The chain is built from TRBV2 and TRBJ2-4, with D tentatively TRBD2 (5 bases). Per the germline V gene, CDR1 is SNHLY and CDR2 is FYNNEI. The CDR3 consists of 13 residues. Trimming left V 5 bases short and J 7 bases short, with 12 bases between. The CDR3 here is CASSRVSGNIQYF. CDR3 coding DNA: TGTGCCAGCAGTCGGGTCTCGGGGAACATTCAGTACTTC.

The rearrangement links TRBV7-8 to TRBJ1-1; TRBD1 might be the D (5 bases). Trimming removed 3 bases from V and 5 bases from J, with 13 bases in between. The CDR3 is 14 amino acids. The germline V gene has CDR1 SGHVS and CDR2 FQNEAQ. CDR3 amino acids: CASSLGRVRTEAFF. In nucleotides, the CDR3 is TGTGCCAGCAGCTTGGGCAGGGTACGGACTGAAGCTTTCTTT.

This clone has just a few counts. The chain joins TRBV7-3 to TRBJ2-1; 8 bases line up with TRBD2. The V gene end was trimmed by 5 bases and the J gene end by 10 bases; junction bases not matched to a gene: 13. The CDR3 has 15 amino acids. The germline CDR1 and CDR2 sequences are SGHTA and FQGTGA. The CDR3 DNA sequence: TGTGCCAGCAGCCCAATGCAAGCGGGAGCGGGAGAGCAGTTCTTC. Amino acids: CASSPMQAGAGEQFF.

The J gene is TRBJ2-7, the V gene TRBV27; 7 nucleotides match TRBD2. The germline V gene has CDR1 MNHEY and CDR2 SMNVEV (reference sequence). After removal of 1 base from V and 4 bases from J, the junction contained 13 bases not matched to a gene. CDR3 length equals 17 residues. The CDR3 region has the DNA TGTGCCAGCAGTTTATTCTGGGGGGGTAGCGAGAGATACGAGCAGTACTTC. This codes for CASSLFWGGSERYEQYF.

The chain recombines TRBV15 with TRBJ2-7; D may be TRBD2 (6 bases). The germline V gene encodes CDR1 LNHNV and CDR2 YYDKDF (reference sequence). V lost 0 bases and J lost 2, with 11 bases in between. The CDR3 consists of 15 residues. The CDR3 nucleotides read TGTGCCACCAGCAGAGATAGCGGAACCCCCTACGAGCAGTACTTC. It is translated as CATSRDSGTPYEQYF.

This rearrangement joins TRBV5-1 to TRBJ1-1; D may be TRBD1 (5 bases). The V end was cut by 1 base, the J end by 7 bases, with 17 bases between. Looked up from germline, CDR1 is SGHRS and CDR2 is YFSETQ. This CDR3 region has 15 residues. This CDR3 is CASSLKTLRTSEAFF. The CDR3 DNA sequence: TGCGCCAGCAGCTTGAAGACCCTAAGGACAAGTGAAGCTTTCTTT. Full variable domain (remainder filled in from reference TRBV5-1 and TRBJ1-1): KAGVTQTPRYLIKTRGQQVTLSCSPISGHRSVSWYQQTPGQGLQFLFEYFSETQRNKGNFPGRFSGRQFSNSRSEMNVSTLELGDSALYLCASSLKTLRTSEAFFGQGTRLTVV.

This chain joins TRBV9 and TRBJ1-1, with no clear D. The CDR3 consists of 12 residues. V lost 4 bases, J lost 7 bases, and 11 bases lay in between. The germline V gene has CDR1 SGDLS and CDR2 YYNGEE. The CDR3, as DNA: TGTGCCAGCAGCCTCCCCGGGGTTGAAGCTTTCTTT. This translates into CASSLPGVEAFF.

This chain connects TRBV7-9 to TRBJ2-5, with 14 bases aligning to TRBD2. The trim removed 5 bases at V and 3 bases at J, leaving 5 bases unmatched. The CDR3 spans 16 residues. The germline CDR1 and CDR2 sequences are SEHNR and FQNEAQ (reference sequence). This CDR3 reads CASSRGLAGVKETQYF. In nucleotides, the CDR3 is TGTGCCAGCAGCCGGGGACTAGCGGGAGTAAAAGAGACCCAGTACTTC.

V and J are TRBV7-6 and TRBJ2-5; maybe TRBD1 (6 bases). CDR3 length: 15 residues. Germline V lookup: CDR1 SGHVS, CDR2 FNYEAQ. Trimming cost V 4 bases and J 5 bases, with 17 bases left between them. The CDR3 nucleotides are TGTGCCAGCAGCTCGAGCGCAGGGGTGGAGGAGACCCAGTACTTC. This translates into CASSSSAGVEETQYF. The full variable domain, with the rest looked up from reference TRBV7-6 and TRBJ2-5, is GAGVSQSPRYKVTKRGQDVALRCDPISGHVSLYWYRQALGQGPEFLTYFNYEAQQDKSGLPNDRFSAERPEGSISTLTIQRTEQRDSAMYRCASSSSAGVEETQYFGPGTRLLVL.

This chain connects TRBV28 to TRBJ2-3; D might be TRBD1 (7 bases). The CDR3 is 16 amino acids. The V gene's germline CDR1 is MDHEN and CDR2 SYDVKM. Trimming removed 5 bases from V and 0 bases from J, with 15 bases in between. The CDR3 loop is CASSQLQGRSTDTQYF. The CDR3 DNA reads TGTGCCAGCAGTCAACTACAGGGGAGGAGCACAGATACGCAGTATTTT.

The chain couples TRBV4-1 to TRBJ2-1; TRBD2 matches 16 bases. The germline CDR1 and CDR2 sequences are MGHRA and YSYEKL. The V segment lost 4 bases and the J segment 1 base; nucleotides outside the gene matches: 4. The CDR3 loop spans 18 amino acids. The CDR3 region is CASSPGLAGGPSYNEQFF. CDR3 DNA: TGCGCCAGCAGCCCGGGACTAGCGGGAGGGCCTTCCTACAATGAGCAGTTCTTC.

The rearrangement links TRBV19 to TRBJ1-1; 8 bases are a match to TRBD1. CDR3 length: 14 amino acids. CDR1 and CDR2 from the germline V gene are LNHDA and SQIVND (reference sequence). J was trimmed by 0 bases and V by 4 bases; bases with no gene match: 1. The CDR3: CASSTDRVNTEAFF. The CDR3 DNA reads TGTGCCAGTAGTACGGACAGGGTGAACACTGAAGCTTTCTTT.

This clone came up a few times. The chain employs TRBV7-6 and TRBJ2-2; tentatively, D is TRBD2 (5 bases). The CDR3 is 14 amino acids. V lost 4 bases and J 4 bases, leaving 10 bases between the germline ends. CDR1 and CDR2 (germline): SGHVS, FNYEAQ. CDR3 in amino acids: CASSSTRGTGELFF. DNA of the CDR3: TGTGCCAGCAGCTCCACACGGGGCACCGGGGAGCTGTTTTTT.

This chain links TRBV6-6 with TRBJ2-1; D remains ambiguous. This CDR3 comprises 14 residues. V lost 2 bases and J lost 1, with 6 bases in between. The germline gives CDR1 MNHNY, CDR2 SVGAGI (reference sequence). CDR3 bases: TGTGCCAGCAGTTACCGCGATTCCTACAATGAGCAGTTCTTC. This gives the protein CASSYRDSYNEQFF.

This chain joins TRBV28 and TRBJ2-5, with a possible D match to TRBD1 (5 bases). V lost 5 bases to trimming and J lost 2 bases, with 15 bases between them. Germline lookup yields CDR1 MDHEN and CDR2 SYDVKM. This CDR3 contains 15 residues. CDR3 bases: TGTGCCAGCAGTCCACCCCGACAGTTTCAAGAGACCCAGTACTTC. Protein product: CASSPPRQFQETQYF.